The 2 T cell receptor beta chains presented below share a single source sample, sequenced in a study of spatial heterogeneity in lung cancer. Whole-study results and caveats: Tumor mutation counts were tracked by expanded intratumoral alpha and beta TCR counts.

Their antigens remain unidentified. Time point denoted: sample taken at primary tumor resection. TCRdb independently ran MiXCR on the 5' RACE reads; one entry per CDR3 protein. The table shows around 9,300 distinct CDR3 sequences, with roughly 6% occurring only once. The sample in question was lung tumor tissue, obtained at surgery. The source is a female donor with early-stage non-small cell lung cancer.

A remark on this clonotype: It may be a read error: a sequence one base away is much more abundant. The V and J genes are TRBV20-1 and TRBJ2-3; no clear D. The CDR3 runs 12 residues. Per the germline V gene, CDR1 is DFQATT and CDR2 is SNEGSKA (reference sequence). The CDR3 protein is CRAPISTDTQYF. CDR3 DNA sequence: TGCAGGGCCCCAATTAGCACAGATACGCAGTATTTT.

This clonotype was picked up many times. The J gene is TRBJ2-6, the V gene TRBV9; no definite D call. This CDR3 comprises 16 residues. Per germline, CDR1 SGDLS and CDR2 YYNGEE. V was cut by 0 bases and J by 0 bases, with 7 bases left in between. The DNA of the CDR3 is TGTGCCAGCAGCGTAGGCCAACTCTCTGGGGCCAACGTCCTGACTTTC. Translated: CASSVGQLSGANVLTF. The complete variable domain, with remaining parts taken from reference TRBV9 and TRBJ2-6, reads DSGVTQTPKHLITATGQRVTLRCSPRSGDLSVYWYQQSLDQGLQFLIQYYNGEERAKGNILERFSAQQFPDLHSELNLSSLELGDSALYFCASSVGQLSGANVLTFGAGSRLTVL.